The rows below give T cell receptor beta chains drawn from one sample of a study of blood T cell repertoires in COVID-19. Sequencing was performed with immunoSEQ multiplex PCR; in TCRdb, only in-frame clones are kept and a portion is missing. In the table there are around 300,000 clones, about nine tenths of which are singletons. Sequenced input: peripheral blood. The receptors derive from a woman aged 25 to 45 with active or convalescent COVID-19. Each CDR3 is given with its conserved first and last residue. The D gene is left open where the match is weak. For some rows the clone size is stated as once, few or many, or as a class when expanded; others skip it.

clone_size,v_call,d_call,j_call,cdr3_nt,cdr3_aa
NA,TRBV5-5,NA,TRBJ2-1,TGTGCCAGCAGCACGCGAGGGAGAAACCGCGATGAGCAGTTCTTC,CASSTRGRNRDEQFF
NA,TRBV2,NA,TRBJ1-2,TGTGCCAGCAGTGAATCGAGGAAAGGAGACTATGGCTACACCTTC,CASSESRKGDYGYTF
NA,TRBV6-5,TRBD1,TRBJ1-3,TGTGCCAGCAGTTTCTCCAGGGGGCTAGGAAACACCATATATTTT,CASSFSRGLGNTIYF
NA,TRBV6-6,NA,TRBJ1-1,TGTGCCAGCAGCCCATCAGGCGGGGTGGGGACTGAAGCTTTCTTT,CASSPSGGVGTEAFF
NA,TRBV6-5,TRBD1,TRBJ1-1,TGTGCCAGCAGTCCCGGGACAGCTAGACAAGCGGCTTTCTTT,CASSPGTARQAAFF
NA,TRBV4-1,NA,TRBJ1-3,TGCGCCAGCAGCCAAGCGGTCTTCTCTGGAAACACCATATATTTT,CASSQAVFSGNTIYF
NA,TRBV14,NA,TRBJ2-7,TGTGCCAGCAGCCAAAAAGACAGGCCTAACGAGCAGTACTTC,CASSQKDRPNEQYF
NA,TRBV3-1/TRBV3-2,NA,TRBJ1-4,TGTGCCAGCAGCAGGACACGATTAGCAACTAATGAAAAACTGTTTTTT,CASSRTRLATNEKLFF
once,TRBV6-4,NA,TRBJ2-1,TGTGCCAGCAGTGTGTATCCGGACAATGAGCAGTTCTTC,CASSVYPDNEQFF
NA,TRBV15,TRBD1,TRBJ2-6,TGTGCCACCAGCACAACCGGGACAGATCCCTCTGAGGGGGCCAACGTCCTGACTTTC,CATSTTGTDPSEGANVLTF
NA,TRBV20-1,TRBD2,TRBJ2-3,TGCAGTGCTAGTGCCTCTAGCGGGGTAACGCAGTATTTT,CSASASSGVTQYF
once,TRBV11-3,NA,TRBJ1-1,TGTGCCAGCAGCTTCAAGAACACTGAAGCTTTCTTT,CASSFKNTEAFF